This T cell receptor beta chain is from a study of tumor-infiltrating lymphocytes in primary liver carcinoma. Germline DNA was also extracted, and blood RNA was taken from unsorted whole blood. Constant-region priming of about 0.5 ug total RNA yielded TCR beta cDNA. Construction of TCR beta libraries relied on three successive nested multiplex PCR rounds employing slightly modified ARM-PCR. The two initial PCR rounds, roughly 9 cycles each, used TRBV1-TRBV30 forward and C-beta reverse primers. MiXCR, applied by TCRdb to the multiplex PCR reads, yields one record per CDR3 protein. This table has 310,000 or so distinct CDR3 sequences, approximately 58% appearing once. V was cut by 5 bases and J by 1 base, with 15 bases left in between. Germline V gene lookup returns CDR1 MNHNS and CDR2 SASEGT. CDR3 length: 16 residues. As concerns this clonotype: The conserved phenylalanine or tryptophan normally closing the CDR3 is absent here, so this likely arose from a read error.

Sequencing input: peripheral blood. This TCR came from a woman in her 30s with primary liver carcinoma and hepatitis B virus infection. V and J are TRBV6-1 and TRBJ2-1; D is uncertain. CDR3 loop: CASSRHSPTSYNEQFS. The DNA of the CDR3 is TGTGCCAGCAGTCGGCACTCCCCCACGTCCTACAATGAGCAGTTCTCC.